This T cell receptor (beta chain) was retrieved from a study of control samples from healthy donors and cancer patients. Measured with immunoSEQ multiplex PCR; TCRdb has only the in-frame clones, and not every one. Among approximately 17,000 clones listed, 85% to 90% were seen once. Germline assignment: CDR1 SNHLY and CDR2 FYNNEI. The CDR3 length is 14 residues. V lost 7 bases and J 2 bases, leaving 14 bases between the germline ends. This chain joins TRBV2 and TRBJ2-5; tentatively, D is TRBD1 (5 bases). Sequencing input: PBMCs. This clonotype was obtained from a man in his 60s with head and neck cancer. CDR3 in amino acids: CASNGWGRQETQYF. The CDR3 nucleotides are TGTGCCAGCAATGGGTGGGGCCGACAAGAGACCCAGTACTTC.